One and the same sample provided the 32 T cell receptor beta chains below, sequenced in a study of OX40 agonist ivuxolimab in advanced cancers. This table comes from immunoSEQ multiplex PCR, and its TCRdb copy is limited to in-frame clones, with some not included. Here the sample spans more than 65,000 clones, around 80% being singletons. The input for sequencing was CD4+ or CD8+ T cells sorted from blood, taken in a trial of the OX40 agonist ivuxolimab. The receptors here all came from an adult with an advanced solid tumor such as melanoma, head and neck, liver or kidney cancer.

The chain links TRBV18 to TRBJ2-1, with a possible D match to TRBD1 (5 bases). V was trimmed by 5 bases and J by 9 bases, leaving 17 bases between them. CDR1 is KGHSH, CDR2 LQKENI, per germline. There are 14 residues in the CDR3. CDR3 sequence: CASSSKGRWGEQFF. The CDR3 DNA reads TGTGCCAGCTCAAGTAAGGGGCGGTGGGGTGAGCAGTTCTTC.

The chain couples TRBV5-1 to TRBJ1-2; weak D call: TRBD1 (5 bases). This CDR3 contains 13 residues. V was cut by 6 bases and J by 2 bases, with 11 bases left in between. CDR1 and CDR2 (germline): SGHRS, YFSETQ. CDR3 sequence (DNA): TGCGCCAGCAAAGGGGATCTCAACTATGGCTACACCTTC. Translated, it gives CASKGDLNYGYTF.

The chain links TRBV27 to TRBJ2-7, with 9 bases fitting TRBD1. The trim removed 2 bases at V and 1 base at J, leaving 3 bases unmatched. The CDR3 contains 15 residues. Germline V gene sequence: CDR1 MNHEY, CDR2 SMNVEV (reference sequence). CDR3: CASSLGTGWSYEQYF. CDR3 nucleotides: TGTGCCAGCAGTTTAGGGACAGGGTGGTCCTACGAGCAGTACTTC.

The gene calls are TRBV5-4 and TRBJ2-5; TRBD2 is a possible D gene (5 bases). Looked up from germline, CDR1 is SGHNT and CDR2 is YYREEE (reference sequence). V lost 0 bases and J lost 9, with 15 bases in between. CDR3 length equals 14 residues. The DNA for the CDR3 is TGTGCCAGCAGCTTGGACGGCGCCACCGGGGCCCAGTACTTC. Translation: CASSLDGATGAQYF.

This clone was detected many times. V is TRBV2 and J is TRBJ1-1; no reliable D call. CDR3 size: 14 residues. The V gene's germline CDR1 is SNHLY and CDR2 FYNNEI. Trimming took 2 bases from V and 5 from J, leaving 12 bases between them. The CDR3: CASSESGQWTEAFF. CDR3 coding DNA: TGTGCCAGCAGTGAATCTGGTCAATGGACTGAAGCTTTCTTT.

The CDR3 reads CASSSPVAGAADTQYF. The CDR3 DNA reads TGTGCCAGCAGTTCCCCGGTAGCGGGAGCAGCAGATACGCAGTATTTT. The chain carries TRBV28 and TRBJ2-3; 9 nucleotides match TRBD2. This CDR3 contains 16 residues. V shed 4 bases, J shed 4 bases, and the junction held 9 bases outside the gene matches. Germline lookup yields CDR1 MDHEN and CDR2 SYDVKM.

The chain couples TRBV5-1 to TRBJ2-7; 7 nucleotides line up with TRBD2. Germline CDR1 is SGHRS and CDR2 is YFSETQ. The CDR3 is 17 amino acids. The V gene end was trimmed by 0 bases and the J gene end by 4 bases; junction bases not matched to a gene: 13. For the CDR3, the DNA is TGCGCCAGCAGCTTGGACCCCCTAGCGGTCCCTCCGTACGAGCAGTACTTC. Encoded protein: CASSLDPLAVPPYEQYF.

This clone was detected only once. V usage is TRBV27 and J usage is TRBJ1-4, with D hard to call. Per the germline V gene, CDR1 is MNHEY and CDR2 is SMNVEV (reference sequence). This CDR3 region has 17 residues. Trimming cost V 2 bases and J 7 bases, with 20 bases left between them. The CDR3 is CASSLRLLGGRTEKLFF. In DNA form, the CDR3 reads TGTGCCAGCAGTTTAAGGTTGCTGGGAGGTAGAACTGAAAAACTGTTTTTT.

The chain joins TRBV7-6 to TRBJ1-4; D unresolved. V lost 1 base and J 7 bases, leaving 16 bases between the germline ends. The CDR3 is made up of 16 amino acids. Germline loops: CDR1 SGHVS, CDR2 FNYEAQ. For the CDR3, the DNA is TGTGCCAGCAGCTTAGGCTGGCGGGGATTTGGTGAAAAACTGTTTTTT. Its translation is CASSLGWRGFGEKLFF. Full variable domain (missing parts from reference TRBV7-6 and TRBJ1-4): GAGVSQSPRYKVTKRGQDVALRCDPISGHVSLYWYRQALGQGPEFLTYFNYEAQQDKSGLPNDRFSAERPEGSISTLTIQRTEQRDSAMYRCASSLGWRGFGEKLFFGSGTQLSVL.

The V and J genes are TRBV7-9 and TRBJ1-4, with a weak D call TRBD1 (6 bases). Trimming pared 4 bases from V and 8 bases from J, leaving 17 bases between. This CDR3 is 15 amino acids long. CDR1 SEHNR and CDR2 FQNEAQ come from the germline V gene (reference sequence). The CDR3 loop reads CASSSQGRYGEKLFF. In DNA form, the CDR3 reads TGTGCCAGCAGCTCACAGGGCCGCTATGGAGAAAAACTGTTTTTT.

This clone was observed many times. The J gene is TRBJ1-2, the V gene TRBV7-9; 8 bases fit TRBD1. V lost 2 bases, J lost 4 bases, and 3 bases stayed unmatched. Germline loops: CDR1 SEHNR, CDR2 FQNEAQ (reference sequence). This CDR3 has 14 residues. CDR3 coding DNA: TGTGCCAGCAGCTTAACGGGACAGGCCTATGGCTACACCTTC. Its translation: CASSLTGQAYGYTF. The whole variable domain, filled in from reference TRBV7-9 and TRBJ1-2, reads DTGVSQNPRHKITKRGQNVTFRCDPISEHNRLYWYRQTLGQGPEFLTYFQNEAQLEKSRLLSDRFSAERPKGSFSTLEIQRTEQGDSAMYLCASSLTGQAYGYTFGSGTRLTVV.

The chain uses TRBV7-9 and TRBJ1-1; possibly TRBD1 for D (6 bases). The CDR3 loop spans 15 amino acids. V lost 1 base, J lost 5 bases, and 14 bases lay in between. CDR1 is SEHNR and CDR2 is FQNEAQ in the germline V gene (reference sequence). The CDR3 spells CASSLDFTGRTEAFF. The CDR3 DNA follows: TGTGCCAGCAGCTTAGACTTTACAGGGAGAACTGAAGCTTTCTTT.

The V call is TRBV7-8, the J call TRBJ1-2; tentative D call: TRBD1 (6 bases). Germline loops: CDR1 SGHVS, CDR2 FQNEAQ. Trimming pared 0 bases from V and 4 bases from J, leaving 18 bases between. The CDR3 is made up of 17 amino acids. The CDR3 coding sequence is TGTGCCAGCAGCTTAGCGGATCTGCGGACAGCCTTCTATGGCTACACCTTC. Its translation: CASSLADLRTAFYGYTF.

This clone was observed a single time. The chain employs TRBV4-3 and TRBJ2-2, with a possible D match to TRBD1 (6 bases). Germline CDR1 is LGHNA and CDR2 is YSLEER. The CDR3 is 15 residues long. V lost 6 bases and J 2 bases, leaving 13 bases between the germline ends. The CDR3 reads CASRPTGLNTGELFF. The DNA for the CDR3 is TGCGCCAGCAGGCCTACAGGGCTTAACACCGGGGAGCTGTTTTTT.

V usage is TRBV7-9 and J usage is TRBJ1-2, with 9 nucleotides matching TRBD1. This CDR3 contains 16 residues. V dropped 5 bases and J dropped 7; count of bases not matched to a gene: 14. CDR1 and CDR2 (germline): SEHNR, FQNEAQ (reference sequence). In nucleotides, the CDR3 is TGTGCCAGCAGCCAATTACGCCGGGACAGGGATCGTGGCTACACCTTC. It codes for CASSQLRRDRDRGYTF.

The rearrangement uses TRBV6-6 and TRBJ2-5; no clear D. V lost 2 bases and J lost 7, with 11 bases in between. Germline lookup yields CDR1 MNHNY and CDR2 SVGAGI (reference sequence). The CDR3 extends over 13 amino acids. This CDR3 is CASSYQPIGTQYF. The CDR3 DNA reads TGTGCCAGCAGTTACCAACCCATCGGGACCCAGTACTTC.

This clone was seen once. The chain joins TRBV5-1 to TRBJ1-1, with D perhaps matching TRBD1 (5 bases). This CDR3 spans 15 amino acids. The ends were cut back, 0 bases at V and 5 bases at J, with 14 bases in the middle. Germline V gene data show CDR1 as SGHRS and CDR2 as YFSETQ. The CDR3 loop is CASSLGRQGVTEAFF. The CDR3 DNA sequence: TGCGCCAGCAGCTTGGGTCGTCAGGGAGTAACTGAAGCTTTCTTT.

V and J are TRBV11-2 and TRBJ1-2; no clear D gene. From germline, CDR1 is SGHAT and CDR2 FQNNGV. The CDR3 length is 12 residues. V was cut by 5 bases and J by 8 bases, with 12 bases left in between. CDR3 nucleotide sequence: TGTGCCAGCAGCGGATTCACAAGGGGCTACACCTTC. Translation: CASSGFTRGYTF.

The chain combines TRBV6-1 with TRBJ2-6; no firm D call. Germline lookup yields CDR1 MNHNS and CDR2 SASEGT. CDR3 length equals 15 residues. The ends were cut back, 5 bases at V and 0 bases at J, with 8 bases in the middle. The CDR3, as DNA: TGTGCCAGCAGTCCTTTGCACTCTGGGGCCAACGTCCTGACTTTC. Translation: CASSPLHSGANVLTF.

This clone has just a few counts. The J gene is TRBJ2-1, the V gene TRBV19, with D possibly called TRBD1 or TRBD2 (6 bases each). Trimming left V 1 base short and J 7 bases short, with 23 bases between. CDR3 length equals 18 residues. In germline, CDR1 is LNHDA, CDR2 SQIVND (reference sequence). This CDR3 is CASSIGRGSGLAGNEQFF. DNA for the CDR3: TGTGCCAGTAGTATAGGCAGGGGCAGTGGCCTTGCGGGGAATGAGCAGTTCTTC.

The chain recombines TRBV6-5 with TRBJ2-3; possible D gene TRBD1, 5 bases. The CDR3 has 16 amino acids. In germline, CDR1 is MNHEY, CDR2 SVGAGI. Trimming took off 2 bases at V and 0 bases at J, with 12 bases between the two ends. This chain's CDR3 is CASSYTPTASTDTQYF. The CDR3 DNA reads as TGTGCCAGCAGTTACACCCCGACAGCTAGCACAGATACGCAGTATTTT.

This clone was observed a handful of times. The chain links TRBV9 to TRBJ2-1, with 8 bases matching TRBD2. Germline trimming cut 4 bases from V and 6 bases from J; bases unmatched to any gene: 6. The CDR3 totals 14 residues. Germline lookup yields CDR1 SGDLS and CDR2 YYNGEE. Written as DNA, the CDR3 is TGTGCCAGCAGCCCCCGGGGGGGGCCCAATGAGCAGTTCTTC. It encodes CASSPRGGPNEQFF.

The rearrangement uses TRBV27 and TRBJ2-3; 12 bases fit TRBD2. The CDR3 has 20 amino acids. V lost 5 bases and J lost 0; bases outside the gene matches: 15. CDR1 and CDR2 (germline): MNHEY, SMNVEV (reference sequence). CDR3 nucleotide sequence: TGTGCCAGCAGTCGCCGACTAGCGGGAGTGGGAACCTCTAGCACAGATACGCAGTATTTT. Translating gives CASSRRLAGVGTSSTDTQYF.

This clone came up a few times. The chain couples TRBV7-3 to TRBJ2-4; D might be TRBD2 (5 bases). The CDR3 runs to 14 residues. Trimming stripped 2 bases from V and 0 bases from J, with 5 bases between. The V gene's germline CDR1 is SGHTA and CDR2 FQGTGA. CDR3 sequence (DNA): TGTGCCAGCAGCTTAGGACTAGCCAAAAACATTCAGTACTTC. Protein sequence: CASSLGLAKNIQYF.

The V call is TRBV14, the J call TRBJ1-3; no clear D gene. The germline V and J ends were trimmed by 4 bases and 2 bases, with 15 bases remaining between them. Germline V lookup: CDR1 SGHDN, CDR2 FVKESK. The CDR3 has 16 residues. The CDR3 coding sequence is TGTGCCAGCAGCCTTAGATTTGGAATTACTGGAAACACCATATATTTT. The encoded protein is CASSLRFGITGNTIYF.

The chain has TRBV5-1 and TRBJ2-7; D unresolved. In germline, CDR1 is SGHRS, CDR2 YFSETQ. The CDR3 sequence is 15 residues long. The germline V and J ends were trimmed by 1 base and 3 bases, with 14 bases remaining between them. The CDR3 is CASSLQPTKNYEQYF. The CDR3 DNA reads TGCGCCAGCAGCTTGCAGCCGACCAAGAACTACGAGCAGTACTTC.

This clone was counted once. The rearrangement links TRBV6-6 to TRBJ1-1; 9 bases line up with TRBD1. Germline CDR1 reads MNHNY; CDR2 reads SVGAGI (reference sequence). The CDR3 loop spans 15 amino acids. V was clipped by 5 bases and J by 5 bases; unmatched bases: 9. This CDR3 reads CASSIPGQGRTEAFF. The CDR3 DNA follows: TGTGCCAGCAGTATCCCGGGACAGGGCCGGACTGAAGCTTTCTTT.

This chain links TRBV7-2 with TRBJ1-5, with no clear D. This CDR3 is 13 amino acids long. V lost 3 bases and J 3 bases, leaving 6 bases between the germline ends. Germline CDR1 is SGHTA and CDR2 is FQGNSA. This CDR3 is CASSFGINQPQHF. In DNA, the CDR3 is TGTGCCAGCAGCTTCGGCATCAATCAGCCCCAGCATTTT.

This sequence joins TRBV7-9 and TRBJ1-5; D unresolved. V was cut by 4 bases and J by 6 bases, with 7 bases left in between. The length of the CDR3 is 12 residues. The germline CDR1 and CDR2 sequences are SEHNR and FQNEAQ (reference sequence). DNA for the CDR3: TGTGCCAGCAGCTCAGAGAGTCAGCCCCAGCATTTT. Translating it yields CASSSESQPQHF.

This chain joins TRBV5-1 and TRBJ1-2, with D possibly TRBD1 on 5 matching bases. The CDR3 runs to 14 residues. The germline gives CDR1 SGHRS, CDR2 YFSETQ. V lost 4 bases and J 4 bases, leaving 14 bases between the germline ends. The CDR3, as DNA: TGCGCCAGCAGCATTTCAGGGATTTCCTATGGCTACACCTTC. Its protein product is CASSISGISYGYTF. Full variable domain (missing parts from reference TRBV5-1 and TRBJ1-2): KAGVTQTPRYLIKTRGQQVTLSCSPISGHRSVSWYQQTPGQGLQFLFEYFSETQRNKGNFPGRFSGRQFSNSRSEMNVSTLELGDSALYLCASSISGISYGYTFGSGTRLTVV.

The chain links TRBV9 to TRBJ2-1, with D unresolved. CDR3 length equals 13 residues. The germline CDR1 and CDR2 sequences are SGDLS and YYNGEE. V dropped 2 bases and J dropped 7 bases, with 10 bases sitting between them. CDR3 in DNA: TGTGCCAGCAGCGTGGATGTTGGGAATGAGCAGTTCTTC. Its translation is CASSVDVGNEQFF.

The chain links TRBV6-5 to TRBJ2-7; 7 bases are a match to TRBD1. This CDR3 comprises 14 residues. V lost 7 bases to trimming and J lost 4 bases; unmatched junction nucleotides: 10. CDR1 is MNHEY, CDR2 SVGAGI, per germline. CDR3 protein: CASTRDRGAYEQYF. The CDR3 region has the DNA TGTGCCAGCACCCGGGACAGAGGAGCTTACGAGCAGTACTTC.